This T cell receptor (beta chain) is from a study of blood T cell repertoires in COVID-19. The wider study: Donors in the United States, Italy and Spain gave samples during acute or convalescent COVID-19. The cDNA or gDNA used as material had been derived from T cells, B-cell-depleted T cells, or PBMCs.

The CDR3 length is 13 residues. CDR1 and CDR2 from the germline V gene are GTSNPN and SVGIG (reference sequence). Study processing details: Nucleated cell number was recorded as an estimate derived from reference gene primer amplification. Method: immunoSEQ multiplex PCR; TCRdb's copy keeps in-frame clones and lacks some. The V and J calls and clone size come from that table; D and trimming were worked out from the DNA. The data show approximately 60,000 clones, around 84% seen once. The sequence came from a middle-aged man with active COVID-19. The chain is built from TRBV30 and TRBJ1-4; D possibly corresponds to TRBD1 (5 bases). Sequencing was done on a sample of peripheral blood. The DNA for the CDR3 is TGTGCTTTGGGTAGGGGCTCGAATGAAAAACTGTTTTTT. Protein sequence: CALGRGSNEKLFF.